This T cell receptor (beta chain) derives from a study of blood T cells in healthy people across ages. Trimming shortened V by 2 bases and J by 2 bases, and 9 bases separated the two germline ends. The V gene's germline CDR1 is SGHRS and CDR2 YFSETQ. This CDR3 spans 14 amino acids. This clonotype was seen repeatedly, ten times or more. Primed by a sample-barcoded 5' primer and a J-beta primer mix, a second PCR proceeded for roughly 7 to 11 cycles. MiXCR was run by TCRdb on the 5' RACE reads, yielding one entry per CDR3 protein. Altogether roughly 2 million distinct CDR3 sequences are present, roughly 49% being singletons, with the ten largest covering 2.1%.

The receptor was derived from a woman aged 40 to 55 in good health. Sequencing was carried out using blood. The J gene is TRBJ2-3, the V gene TRBV5-1; possibly TRBD1 for D (5 bases). CDR3: CASSFQGNTDTQYF. CDR3 DNA: TGCGCCAGCAGCTTCCAGGGAAACACAGATACGCAGTATTTT. Full variable domain (rest looked up from reference TRBV5-1 and TRBJ2-3): KAGVTQTPRYLIKTRGQQVTLSCSPISGHRSVSWYQQTPGQGLQFLFEYFSETQRNKGNFPGRFSGRQFSNSRSEMNVSTLELGDSALYLCASSFQGNTDTQYFGPGTRLTVL.